This T cell receptor (beta chain) is drawn from a study of T-cell memory formation after mild COVID-19. On the study more broadly: Most TCR clusters belonged to a single donor. Study-wide findings and caveats: Whether second-wave clones peaking at day 37 were SARS-CoV-2 specific went unconfirmed. Later expanders leaned CD4+, whereas day 15 to 85 contracting clones were balanced CD4/CD8. CD4+ contracting clones lay mainly in CM and EM, CD8+ ones in EMRA.

As concerns this clonotype: The antigen remains unidentified.

TCRdb itself ran the 5' RACE reads through MiXCR, one entry per CDR3 protein. Here the sample spans approximately 300,000 distinct CDR3 sequences, about 15% being singletons. This CDR3 is 12 amino acids long. J lost 5 bases, V lost 10 bases, and 6 bases had no gene match. Germline V gene sequence: CDR1 SNHLY, CDR2 FYNNEI. This sequence originates from a man in his late teens or twenties who had mild COVID-19 (a few samples of this study predate the infection). Cell type and time point are not known. The sequenced material came from PBMCs or a T cell subset sorted from them (not recorded which). The chain couples TRBV2 to TRBJ2-5, with TRBD1 matching 8 bases. The CDR3 DNA follows: TGTGCCACCCGACAGGGGCTGGAGACCCAGTACTTC. Its translation: CATRQGLETQYF.